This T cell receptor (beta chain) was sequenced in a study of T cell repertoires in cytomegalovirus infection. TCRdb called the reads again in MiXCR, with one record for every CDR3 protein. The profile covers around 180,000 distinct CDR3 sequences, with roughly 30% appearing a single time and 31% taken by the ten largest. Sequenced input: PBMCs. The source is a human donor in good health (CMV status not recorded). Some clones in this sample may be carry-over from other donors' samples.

In DNA form, the CDR3 reads TGTGCCAGCAGCCCAGGACAGTCAACTAATGAAAAACTGTTTTTT. This codes for CASSPGQSTNEKLFF. This sequence joins TRBV14 and TRBJ1-4, with D possibly matching TRBD1 (6 bases). V was trimmed by 4 bases and J by 0 bases, leaving 9 bases between them. The CDR3 has 15 amino acids. The germline gives CDR1 SGHDN, CDR2 FVKESK.